This T cell receptor beta chain was recovered during a study of blood T cell repertoires in COVID-19. Study in general: COVID-19 samples collected from the United States, Italy and Spain covered acute and convalescent phases.

In the original analysis: Researchers report that nucleated cell counts were estimated from reference gene primer amplification. The method was immunoSEQ multiplex PCR; TCRdb's version includes in-frame clones alone and lacks a portion of them. V, J and clone size derive from that table, while D and trimming were established from the DNA sequence. The sample has tens of thousands of clones, 88% seen once; the top ten hold roughly 8.7%. The germline V gene encodes CDR1 LNHDA and CDR2 SQIVND (reference sequence). The ends lost 5 bases at V and 1 base at J; junction bases unmatched: 4. The CDR3 is 15 amino acids.

The sequencing input was peripheral blood. The source of this sequence is a woman aged 65 to 85 with acute or convalescent COVID-19. The chain joins TRBV19 to TRBJ2-7; 11 positions match TRBD2. The CDR3 sequence: CASSLGTSGSYEQYF. The CDR3, as DNA: TGTGCCAGTAGTCTCGGGACTAGCGGATCCTACGAGCAGTACTTC.